This passage covers 25 T cell receptor beta chains from one sample sequenced in a study of cytomegalovirus exposure and HLA in healthy donors. PCR primers comprised 60 Vbeta and 13 Jbeta primers. Clones were sequenced by immunoSEQ multiplex PCR, and TCRdb holds only the in-frame ones, with some missing. Among around 140,000 clones listed, just under 80% were seen once. The specimen sequenced was PBMCs. The receptors derive from a male donor in good health and CMV-seronegative.

The CDR3 nucleotides read TGTGCCAGCAGCCCCCAGCGGGGCCTATACAATGAGCAGTTCTTC. Residues: CASSPQRGLYNEQFF. This chain connects TRBV14 to TRBJ2-1; 7 nucleotides match TRBD2. This CDR3 has 15 amino acids. The V and J ends lost 4 bases and 4 bases, in that order; junction bases with no gene match: 7. The germline CDR1 and CDR2 sequences are SGHDN and FVKESK. Drawing the rest from reference TRBV14 and TRBJ2-1, the complete variable domain is EAGVTQFPSHSVIEKGQTVTLRCDPISGHDNLYWYRRVMGKEIKFLLHFVKESKQDESGMPNNRFLAERTGGTYSTLKVQPAELEDSGVYFCASSPQRGLYNEQFFGPGTRLTVL.

The J gene is TRBJ1-2, the V gene TRBV7-9, with TRBD1 matching 7 bases. The CDR3 length is 16 residues. The V gene end was trimmed by 0 bases and the J gene end by 1 base; junction bases not matched to a gene: 5. Germline CDR1 and CDR2: SEHNR and FQNEAQ (reference sequence). The CDR3 sequence: CASSLAPTGLNYGYTF. The CDR3 nucleotides are TGTGCCAGCAGCTTAGCCCCGACAGGGCTTAACTATGGCTACACCTTC. Full variable domain (missing parts from reference TRBV7-9 and TRBJ1-2): DTGVSQNPRHKITKRGQNVTFRCDPISEHNRLYWYRQTLGQGPEFLTYFQNEAQLEKSRLLSDRFSAERPKGSFSTLEIQRTEQGDSAMYLCASSLAPTGLNYGYTFGSGTRLTVV.

The chain recombines TRBV18 with TRBJ2-7; D may be TRBD2 (5 bases). CDR1 is KGHSH, CDR2 LQKENI, per germline. Trimming cost V 0 bases and J 5 bases, with 8 bases left between them. The CDR3 runs to 13 residues. The CDR3: CASSPPSVHEQYF. The DNA of the CDR3 is TGTGCCAGCTCACCACCTAGCGTGCACGAGCAGTACTTC.

The gene calls are TRBV19 and TRBJ1-5, with D maybe TRBD1 (5 bases). With 6 bases removed from V and 1 base from J, the gap between germline ends came to 16 bases. Germline CDR1 LNHDA, CDR2 SQIVND (reference sequence). This CDR3 is 16 amino acids long. The CDR3 DNA reads as TGTGCCAGTAGCATCCAGGGTCCAGGAAGCAATCAGCCCCAGCATTTT. Amino acids: CASSIQGPGSNQPQHF.

This clone has only a few counts. The chain couples TRBV7-2 to TRBJ2-7, with a weak D call TRBD2 (5 bases). Looked up from germline, CDR1 is SGHTA and CDR2 is FQGNSA. This CDR3 has 13 amino acids. V was trimmed by 5 bases and J by 3 bases, leaving 11 bases between them. The CDR3 bases are TGTGCCAGCAGCCCTCCGGGAAGCTACGAGCAGTACTTC. This gives the protein CASSPPGSYEQYF.

CDR3 amino acids: CASNQQGGGDTQYF. For the CDR3, the DNA is TGTGCCAGCAACCAACAGGGGGGCGGAGATACGCAGTATTTT. V usage is TRBV7-2 and J usage is TRBJ2-3; 8 bases align to TRBD1. The germline V gene has CDR1 SGHTA and CDR2 FQGNSA. The CDR3 has 14 amino acids. J was trimmed by 5 bases and V by 7 bases; bases with no gene match: 8.

This sequence joins TRBV4-3 and TRBJ2-1; 10 nucleotides align to TRBD2. J gave up 4 bases and V 4 bases, and 10 bases lay outside the gene matches. CDR1 is LGHNA, CDR2 YSLEER, per germline. The CDR3 contains 17 residues. The CDR3 here is CASSPPPTSGEYNEQFF. CDR3 sequence (DNA): TGCGCCAGCAGCCCGCCCCCCACTAGCGGGGAATACAATGAGCAGTTCTTC.

The J gene is TRBJ2-7, the V gene TRBV10-3, with D uncertain. Germline V lookup: CDR1 ENHRY, CDR2 SYGVKD. Trimming stripped 9 bases from V and 2 bases from J, with 14 bases between. The CDR3 sequence is 13 residues long. DNA of the CDR3: TGTGCCATTCTAAAGACTGATACCTACGAGCAGTACTTC. It encodes CAILKTDTYEQYF.

The chain links TRBV6-1 to TRBJ2-5, with TRBD2 as a possible D gene (7 bases). Germline lookup yields CDR1 MNHNS and CDR2 SASEGT. Trimming shortened V by 10 bases and J by 5 bases, and 17 bases separated the two germline ends. The CDR3 sequence is 13 residues long. CDR3 nucleotides: TGTGCCACCGGGGAGGGGGGTGGGGAGACCCAGTACTTC. Translating gives CATGEGGGETQYF.

The chain links TRBV15 to TRBJ2-5, with D maybe TRBD2 (7 bases). Matching the DNA end better, TRBJ2-7 makes the J call doubtful. CDR1 and CDR2 from the germline V gene are LNHNV and YYDKDF (reference sequence). This CDR3 comprises 15 residues. The CDR3: CATSRDGRGRSEQYF. CDR3 DNA sequence: TGTGCCACCAGCAGAGATGGGCGGGGGCGGAGCGAGCAGTACTTC.

V and J are TRBV5-4 and TRBJ2-5; possible D gene TRBD2, 7 bases. The DNA end favors TRBJ2-7, so the J call may be wrong. This CDR3 is 15 amino acids long. CDR1 is SGHNT and CDR2 is YYREEE in the germline V gene (reference sequence). CDR3 residues: CASSLVGGGLYEQYF. CDR3 DNA sequence: TGTGCCAGCAGCTTGGTCGGCGGGGGCTTATACGAGCAGTACTTC.

CDR3 amino acids: CASSLAGRSSLYGYTF. In DNA form, the CDR3 reads TGTGCCAGCAGCTTGGCCGGCAGGTCCTCGCTCTATGGCTACACCTTC. The chain joins TRBV5-6 to TRBJ1-2; D not certain. Looked up from germline, CDR1 is SGHDT and CDR2 is YYEEEE. V was pared by 0 bases and J by 4 bases, with 16 bases between. CDR3 length: 16 amino acids.

The chain's CDR3 is CASSLDKGAGEQYF. In DNA, the CDR3 is TGTGCCAGCAGCTTAGATAAGGGGGCGGGCGAGCAGTACTTC. The chain joins TRBV13 to TRBJ2-7; 7 nucleotides line up with TRBD1. The CDR3 loop spans 14 amino acids. The germline CDR1 and CDR2 sequences are PRHDT and FYEKMQ (reference sequence). Trimming took 1 base from V and 6 from J; bases not matched to a gene: 6.

The chain joins TRBV11-3 to TRBJ2-7; D is possibly TRBD2 (6 bases). The CDR3 covers 15 residues. Germline values: CDR1 SGHNT, CDR2 YENEEA. V lost 1 base, J lost 9 bases, and 19 bases lay in between. The DNA for the CDR3 is TGTGCCAGCAGCTTAGGCGGGGACTCTTCGTTTCGGCAGTACTTC. Translation gives CASSLGGDSSFRQYF. Full variable domain (outside the CDR3, taken from reference TRBV11-3 and TRBJ2-7): EAGVVQSPRYKIIEKKQPVAFWCNPISGHNTLYWYLQNLGQGPELLIRYENEEAVDDSQLPKDRFSAERLKGVDSTLKIQPAELGDSAVYLCASSLGGDSSFRQYFGPGTRLTVT.

The CDR3 nucleotides read TGTGCCAGCTCACCAGGGACAGGGGAGGACGAGCAGTACTTC. Translated: CASSPGTGEDEQYF. J is TRBJ2-7 and V is TRBV18, with TRBD1 matching 10 bases. The CDR3 covers 14 residues. Trimming cost V 2 bases and J 5 bases; bases outside gene matches: 3. Per the germline V gene, CDR1 is KGHSH and CDR2 is LQKENI.

The V call is TRBV13, the J call TRBJ1-5; 9 bases line up with TRBD1. J was trimmed by 5 bases and V by 5 bases; bases with no gene match: 7. The CDR3 spans 15 residues. Germline CDR1 PRHDT, CDR2 FYEKMQ (reference sequence). Here the CDR3 DNA reads TGTGCCAGCAGCCACAGGGGGCTGGAAGATCAGCCCCAGCATTTT. This sequence encodes CASSHRGLEDQPQHF.

This chain links TRBV5-1 with TRBJ2-5; 7 positions agree with TRBD1. Gene TRBJ2-7 matches the end of the DNA better, so the J call may be wrong. This CDR3 is built from 14 residues. The germline gives CDR1 SGHRS, CDR2 YFSETQ. The CDR3 DNA reads TGCGCCAGCAGCTTGGGACAGGGTGGGAGCGAGCAGTACTTC. Protein: CASSLGQGGSEQYF.

This chain uses TRBV18 with TRBJ1-2, with 7 bases identical to TRBD1. Unmatched junction bases numbered 16, after V lost 5 bases and J lost 4 bases. Germline V gene sequence: CDR1 KGHSH, CDR2 LQKENI. This CDR3 has 17 amino acids. CDR3: CASSTQTGQFTSYGYTF. Written as DNA, the CDR3 is TGTGCCAGCTCAACACAAACGGGACAGTTTACGAGCTATGGCTACACCTTC.

This clone has a handful of counts. The chain uses TRBV5-1 and TRBJ1-4; D is perhaps TRBD1 (6 bases). Deletions cut 0 bases from V and 13 bases from J, with 22 bases between. CDR1 SGHRS and CDR2 YFSETQ come from the germline V gene. The CDR3 has 16 amino acids. The CDR3 reads CASSLGPGGRMNGLFF. The CDR3, as DNA: TGCGCCAGCAGCTTGGGGCCCGGGGGGCGTATGAACGGACTGTTTTTT.

The rearrangement joins TRBV4-3 to TRBJ2-2; 9 positions match TRBD1. V lost 0 bases, J lost 6 bases, and 5 bases stayed unmatched. There are 16 residues in the CDR3. CDR1 and CDR2 (germline): LGHNA, YSLEER. The CDR3 DNA sequence: TGCGCCAGCAGCCAAGACGGGACAGGGCGCTCCGGGGAGCTGTTTTTT. Translated, it gives CASSQDGTGRSGELFF.

The chain is built from TRBV4-2 and TRBJ1-2; 8 bases match TRBD1. The CDR3 totals 14 residues. The germline V gene has CDR1 LGHNA and CDR2 YNFKEQ. The J segment lost 8 bases and the V segment lost 0 bases, leaving 5 bases of the junction unmatched. The CDR3 DNA reads TGTGCCAGCAGCCAAGAGAACAGGGGGGAAGGCTACACCTTC. Translated: CASSQENRGEGYTF.

V usage is TRBV7-6 and J usage is TRBJ2-1; 11 nucleotides line up with TRBD1. Per germline, CDR1 SGHVS and CDR2 FNYEAQ. CDR3 length: 16 amino acids. The trim removed 1 base at V and 2 bases at J, leaving 1 base unmatched. The CDR3 nucleotides read TGTGCCAGCAGCTTAGGGGGACAGGGGGCCTACAATGAGCAGTTCTTC. Amino acid sequence: CASSLGGQGAYNEQFF.

This clone occurred a few times. The chain couples TRBV29-1 to TRBJ2-3; tentatively, D is TRBD2 (6 bases). V gave up 3 bases and J gave up 0 bases, with 10 bases separating them. This CDR3 has 14 amino acids. Germline assignment: CDR1 SQVTM and CDR2 ANQGSEA. The CDR3 region has the DNA TGCAGCGTTGATGAGCGGGCCAGCACAGATACGCAGTATTTT. Its protein is CSVDERASTDTQYF.

The rearrangement uses TRBV5-1 and TRBJ2-5; TRBD1 might be the D (6 bases). The CDR3 runs 14 residues. Germline CDR1 reads SGHRS; CDR2 reads YFSETQ. V lost 0 bases to trimming and J lost 5 bases, with 11 bases between them. For the CDR3, the DNA is TGCGCCAGCAGCTTGGCCGGAGGACAGGAGACCCAGTACTTC. Protein: CASSLAGGQETQYF.

V usage is TRBV18 and J usage is TRBJ1-1, with 7 bases that match TRBD1. Germline V CDR1 and CDR2: KGHSH, LQKENI. The CDR3 is made up of 16 amino acids. J was trimmed by 0 bases and V by 5 bases; bases with no gene match: 9. CDR3 DNA sequence: TGTGCCAGCTCAACTTCAGGGGGTTCCATGAACACTGAAGCTTTCTTT. Encoded protein: CASSTSGGSMNTEAFF.